Given below is one T cell receptor (beta chain) in context. The antigen is unknown. This record comes from a study of blood T cells in healthy people across ages. Isolation yielded PBMCs, at least 7 million per sample, in every case. CDR3 size: 15 residues. J gave up 1 base and V 6 bases, and 9 bases lay outside the gene matches. Germline CDR1 reads MNHEY; CDR2 reads SVGAGI. For the second PCR, which ran for 7 to 11 cycles, a sample-barcoded 5' primer and a J-beta primer mix were used. TCRdb reprocessed the 5' RACE reads via MiXCR and lists one record per CDR3 protein. The sample yields 600,000 to 1,000,000 distinct CDR3 sequences, 55% to 75% seen once. Whole-study results and caveats: Long-lived and aged donors differed, with more naive CD4+ cells and higher diversity in the long-lived. Measured against age, TCR beta diversity per million T cells decreased in a roughly linear manner.

Sequencing was done on a sample of blood. V gene TRBV6-5 combines with J gene TRBJ2-7; 7 bases are a match to TRBD2. The source is a man aged 25-40 years in good health. This CDR3 reads CASRPSGAGSYEQYF. CDR3 sequence (DNA): TGTGCCAGCAGACCCAGCGGAGCGGGGTCCTACGAGCAGTACTTC.